The following is a TCR beta chain sequence with its context. Its cognate antigen is unknown. Germline values: CDR1 SGHTA, CDR2 FQGNSA. This CDR3 has 16 residues. V dropped 7 bases and J dropped 3 bases, with 18 bases sitting between them. This record belongs to a study of cytomegalovirus exposure and HLA in healthy donors. As for the study in general: Genotyping of 430 or so donors showed that about 79% belonged to the Caucasian-associated ancestry cluster.

Study-wide points: Later, an analysis showed that TCR beta chains associated with HLA were more clonally expanded than others that were equally common. Prediction of most subjects' HLA-A and HLA-B alleles by TCR beta sequences was reportedly accurate. The Asian-associated ancestry cluster reportedly had fewer N-insertions than the roughly 700-donor mean in a later analysis.

60 Vbeta and 13 Jbeta primers were used in PCR. Assay used: immunoSEQ multiplex PCR; TCRdb lists only in-frame clones, some missing. The sample records approximately 35,000 clones, 80% to 90% being singletons. The specimen sequenced was PBMCs. This sequence joins TRBV7-2 and TRBJ2-2; D perhaps matches TRBD2 (6 bases). The TCR comes from a woman aged 18-29 years in good health and CMV-seronegative. The CDR3 reads CASTRPGGIDTGELFF. CDR3 sequence (DNA): TGTGCCAGCACCAGACCCGGGGGAATAGACACCGGGGAGCTGTTTTTT.